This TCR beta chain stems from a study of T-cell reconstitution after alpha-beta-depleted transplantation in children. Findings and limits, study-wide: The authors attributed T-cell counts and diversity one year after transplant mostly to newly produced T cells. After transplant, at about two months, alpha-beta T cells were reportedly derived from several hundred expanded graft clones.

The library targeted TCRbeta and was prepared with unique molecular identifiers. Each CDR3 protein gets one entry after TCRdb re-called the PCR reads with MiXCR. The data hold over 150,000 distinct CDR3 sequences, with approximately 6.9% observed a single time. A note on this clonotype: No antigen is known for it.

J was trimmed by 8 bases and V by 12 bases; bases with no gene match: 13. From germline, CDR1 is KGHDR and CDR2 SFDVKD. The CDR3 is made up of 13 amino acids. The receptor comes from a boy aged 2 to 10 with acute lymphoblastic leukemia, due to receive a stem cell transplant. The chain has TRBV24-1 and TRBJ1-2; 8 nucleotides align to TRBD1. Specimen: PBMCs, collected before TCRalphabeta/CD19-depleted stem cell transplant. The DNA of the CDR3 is TGTGCCTCAAGGCCAGGGGGCGCGGGGGGCTACACCTTC. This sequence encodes CASRPGGAGGYTF.